What follows describes a single T cell receptor (beta chain). The antigen is not known. Both 60 Vbeta primers and 13 Jbeta primers went into the PCR. Profiled with immunoSEQ multiplex PCR; TCRdb holds only in-frame clones, not every one. Seen here are some 180,000 clones, 70% to 80% observed once, and the top ten hold 3.5% to 5%. The data stem from a study of cytomegalovirus exposure and HLA in healthy donors. Study details: From HLA-typed donors, an early data release held 70 million to 95 million unique TCRs.

The CDR3 spans 14 residues. Germline CDR1 reads SNHLY; CDR2 reads FYNNEI. V lost 8 bases and J lost 6; bases outside the gene matches: 10. Overall study results and limits: Roughly uniform depth of sequencing across donors was assumed in presence/absence analyses. In vitro checks showed that three CMV-associated chains really do target CMV antigens. When analyzed later, the rates of TCR association showed variation by HLA locus, with DRB1 the most and HLA-C the fewest.

The rearrangement joins TRBV2 to TRBJ2-7, with 10 bases identical to TRBD2. The sequence was collected from a woman aged 25 to 39 in good health and CMV-seropositive. The sample consisted of PBMCs. The CDR3 spells CASAQLAGAGEQYF. The CDR3 bases are TGTGCCAGCGCCCAGCTAGCGGGGGCCGGCGAGCAGTACTTC.